These T cell receptor beta chains were read from a single sample in a study of CD8 T cells in Susac syndrome. MiXCR was run by TCRdb on the immunoSEQ multiplex PCR reads, yielding one entry per CDR3 protein. Of some 180,000 distinct CDR3 sequences in the sample, more than 85% were seen once. Material: CD4+ T cells from PBMCs. These receptors were taken from a human donor with Susac syndrome. Each CDR3 is given with its conserved first and last residue. D genes are given only for firm matches. A clone size is listed for some rows: how often the clone was seen (once, few, many), or a class if it is expanded.

d_call: TRBD1; v_call: TRBV3-1; j_call: TRBJ1-1; clone_size: -; cdr3_aa: CASSQGQGATTEAFF
d_call: -; v_call: TRBV30; j_call: TRBJ2-1; clone_size: -; cdr3_aa: CARVGGHSYNEQFF
d_call: -; v_call: TRBV4-1; j_call: TRBJ1-2; clone_size: few; cdr3_aa: CASSQEGGDGYGYTF
d_call: -; v_call: TRBV19; j_call: TRBJ2-3; clone_size: -; cdr3_aa: CATATRQVPDTQYF
d_call: -; v_call: TRBV30; j_call: TRBJ2-5; clone_size: -; cdr3_aa: CAWSPRETQYF
d_call: -; v_call: TRBV6-1; j_call: TRBJ2-4; clone_size: -; cdr3_aa: CASSPLFRILTKNIQYF
d_call: -; v_call: TRBV9; j_call: TRBJ1-1; clone_size: -; cdr3_aa: CASSVAAGQNRGTEAFF
d_call: -; v_call: TRBV13; j_call: TRBJ1-6; clone_size: -; cdr3_aa: CASSSTRGSTYNSPLHF
d_call: TRBD1; v_call: TRBV12-3/TRBV12-4; j_call: TRBJ1-6; clone_size: -; cdr3_aa: CASRKGQGAILWDSPLHF
d_call: -; v_call: TRBV28; j_call: TRBJ1-1; clone_size: -; cdr3_aa: CASRLAGRNTEAFF